This TCR beta chain was observed in a study of T cell changes during pregnancy in multiple sclerosis. CDR1 is SGHAT and CDR2 is FQDESV in the germline V gene (reference sequence). The V end was cut by 5 bases, the J end by 3 bases, with 11 bases between. CDR3 length: 13 residues. This table comes from immunoSEQ multiplex PCR, and its TCRdb copy is limited to in-frame clones, with some not included. The sample lists under 110,000 clones, just under 95% occurring once. The receptor comes from a female donor with multiple sclerosis, enrolled in a pregnancy study. This material consisted of peripheral blood, taken after pregnancy. The chain has TRBV11-1 and TRBJ2-7, with TRBD2 as a possible D gene (5 bases). The CDR3 DNA reads as TGTGCCAGCAGCCTTGGCGGACTCTACGAGCAGTACTTC. Translated: CASSLGGLYEQYF.